The rows below give T cell receptor beta chains drawn from one sample of a study of Graves' ophthalmopathy and Graves' hyperthyroidism. MiXCR, applied by TCRdb to the multiplex PCR reads, yields one record per CDR3 protein. The sample has around 1.1 million distinct CDR3 sequences; roughly two fifths are singletons. Sequencing was carried out using peripheral blood or thyroid tissue (not recorded which). The source of these receptors is an adult man with Graves' hyperthyroidism. Both conserved end residues are part of each CDR3. The D gene is left open where the match is weak. Rows may omit the clone size; those that give it use once, few, many or a size class.

CDR3 DNA: TGCAGTGCTAGCGGTCAGGGGTACAATCAGCCCCAGCATTTT
CDR3 protein: CSASGQGYNQPQHF
J gene: TRBJ1-5
clone size: many
D gene: .
V gene: TRBV20-1

CDR3 DNA: TGTGCCAGCAGCTTAGCCGGGGGGGCTCACTATGGCTACACCTTC
CDR3 protein: CASSLAGGAHYGYTF
J gene: TRBJ1-2
clone size: .
D gene: .
V gene: TRBV7-2

CDR3 DNA: TGTGCCATCAGCCGCGAACAGGGACAGCCCCAGCATTTT
CDR3 protein: CAISREQGQPQHF
J gene: TRBJ1-5
clone size: .
D gene: .
V gene: TRBV10-3

CDR3 DNA: TGTGCCTGGAGTTTCGGGACAGGGGGTTACACCGGGGAGCTGTTTTTT
CDR3 protein: CAWSFGTGGYTGELFF
J gene: TRBJ2-2
clone size: .
D gene: TRBD1
V gene: TRBV30

CDR3 DNA: TGTGCCAGCAGCCACAGAGCTAACTATGGCTACACCTTC
CDR3 protein: CASSHRANYGYTF
J gene: TRBJ1-2
clone size: many
D gene: .
V gene: TRBV11-2

CDR3 DNA: TGTGCCAGCACTCCCGCGGGGGGTGGAGGGCAGTACTTC
CDR3 protein: CASTPAGGGGQYF
J gene: TRBJ2-7
clone size: .
D gene: TRBD2
V gene: TRBV2

CDR3 DNA: TGTGCCAGCAGTGACGGATGGGGACAGGGTCTTTTCACCTTC
CDR3 protein: CASSDGWGQGLFTF
J gene: TRBJ1-2
clone size: many
D gene: TRBD1
V gene: TRBV6-4

CDR3 DNA: TGTGCCAGCAGCCAAGAGTGGGACAGTACTGGGCAGTACTTC
CDR3 protein: CASSQEWDSTGQYF
J gene: TRBJ2-7
clone size: few
D gene: TRBD1
V gene: TRBV4-2

CDR3 DNA: TGTGCCAGCAGCCCACAATGGGGATATAATCAGCCCCAGCATTTT
CDR3 protein: CASSPQWGYNQPQHF
J gene: TRBJ1-5
clone size: many
D gene: .
V gene: TRBV7-2

CDR3 DNA: TGTGCCAGCAACGGACCCAATTCACCCCTCCACTTT
CDR3 protein: CASNGPNSPLHF
J gene: TRBJ1-6
clone size: .
D gene: .
V gene: TRBV7-9

CDR3 DNA: TGTGCCAGCAGGTGGGGGACAGGGGGTCATTCACCCCTCCACTTT
CDR3 protein: CASRWGTGGHSPLHF
J gene: TRBJ1-6
clone size: many
D gene: TRBD1
V gene: TRBV7-2

CDR3 DNA: TGTGCCAGCAGCCAAGGGGACCTCCACACCGGGGAGCTGTTTTTT
CDR3 protein: CASSQGDLHTGELFF
J gene: TRBJ2-2
clone size: few
D gene: .
V gene: TRBV4-2

CDR3 DNA: TGTGCCACCAGCAGTTACCCAGGTTACCAAGAGACCCAGTACTTC
CDR3 protein: CATSSYPGYQETQYF
J gene: TRBJ2-5
clone size: .
D gene: .
V gene: TRBV15

CDR3 DNA: TGTGCCATCAGTTTAGTAGCGGAGGTCTACGAGCAGTACTTC
CDR3 protein: CAISLVAEVYEQYF
J gene: TRBJ2-7
clone size: .
D gene: .
V gene: TRBV10-3

CDR3 DNA: TGCAGTGCTAGTCAGCGTCAGGGATTCTACGAGCAGTACTTC
CDR3 protein: CSASQRQGFYEQYF
J gene: TRBJ2-7
clone size: many
D gene: .
V gene: TRBV20-1

CDR3 DNA: TGCGCCAGCAGCTTGGCCAAGCCTACCGAAGCTTTCTTT
CDR3 protein: CASSLAKPTEAFF
J gene: TRBJ1-1
clone size: .
D gene: .
V gene: TRBV5-1

CDR3 DNA: TGCGCCAGCAGCCCTGGACAGGGCGCCTCGGACACCGGGGAGCTGTTTTTT
CDR3 protein: CASSPGQGASDTGELFF
J gene: TRBJ2-2
clone size: .
D gene: TRBD1
V gene: TRBV5-8

CDR3 DNA: TGTGCCAGCAGCGTAGTTGGCGGGAGCCTTTACGAGCAGTACTTC
CDR3 protein: CASSVVGGSLYEQYF
J gene: TRBJ2-7
clone size: many
D gene: TRBD2
V gene: TRBV9

CDR3 DNA: TGTGCCAGCAGTTTAGCCTTACAGGGGAACTATGGCTACACCTTC
CDR3 protein: CASSLALQGNYGYTF
J gene: TRBJ1-2
clone size: few
D gene: TRBD1
V gene: TRBV2

CDR3 DNA: TGTGCCAGCAGCGTAGGGACAGCTGGAAACACCATATATTTT
CDR3 protein: CASSVGTAGNTIYF
J gene: TRBJ1-3
clone size: .
D gene: .
V gene: TRBV9

CDR3 DNA: TGTGCCAGCAGCCTACCCCTTACGCGGGACAAGACCCAGTACTTC
CDR3 protein: CASSLPLTRDKTQYF
J gene: TRBJ2-5
clone size: .
D gene: .
V gene: TRBV7-9

CDR3 DNA: TGTGCCAGCAGCCGAGACAGGAGAAATGAAAAACTGTTTTTT
CDR3 protein: CASSRDRRNEKLFF
J gene: TRBJ1-4
clone size: .
D gene: .
V gene: TRBV7-2

CDR3 DNA: TGTGCCAGCTCCGCTAAGGACGGGTCCTACGAGCAGTACTTC
CDR3 protein: CASSAKDGSYEQYF
J gene: TRBJ2-7
clone size: .
D gene: .
V gene: TRBV18

CDR3 DNA: TGCAGTGCTAGAGGACAGTTTAACTCCTACGAGCAGTACTTC
CDR3 protein: CSARGQFNSYEQYF
J gene: TRBJ2-7
clone size: many
D gene: .
V gene: TRBV20-1

CDR3 DNA: TGCAGTGCTAGATCCCCGGGACAGGGGAATTTATACGAGCAGTACTTC
CDR3 protein: CSARSPGQGNLYEQYF
J gene: TRBJ2-7
clone size: .
D gene: TRBD1
V gene: TRBV20-1

CDR3 DNA: TGTGCCAGCAGCTTAGGAGGGAGCGACGAGCAGTACTTC
CDR3 protein: CASSLGGSDEQYF
J gene: TRBJ2-7
clone size: .
D gene: .
V gene: TRBV5-4

CDR3 DNA: TGCAGCGGGAGCCCGCTGGGCGAGACCCAGTACTTC
CDR3 protein: CSGSPLGETQYF
J gene: TRBJ2-5
clone size: .
D gene: .
V gene: TRBV20-1

CDR3 DNA: TGTGCCAGCAGCTTATACAGTGAAACTAATGAAAAACTGTTTTTT
CDR3 protein: CASSLYSETNEKLFF
J gene: TRBJ1-4
clone size: .
D gene: .
V gene: TRBV7-9

CDR3 DNA: TGTGCCAGCAGCATTAGCGATACCGGCTCCTACGAGCAGTACTTC
CDR3 protein: CASSISDTGSYEQYF
J gene: TRBJ2-7
clone size: few
D gene: .
V gene: TRBV3-1

CDR3 DNA: TGTGCCATCAGTGAGTCGTCCTTGGGGTACGAGCAGTACTTC
CDR3 protein: CAISESSLGYEQYF
J gene: TRBJ2-7
clone size: .
D gene: .
V gene: TRBV10-3

CDR3 DNA: TGTGCCAGCAGTTACTCAGGACAGGCCAACTATGGCTACACCTTC
CDR3 protein: CASSYSGQANYGYTF
J gene: TRBJ1-2
clone size: few
D gene: TRBD1
V gene: TRBV6-5

CDR3 DNA: TGCAGCGTTGAAGAGACAAGGGGCTTTGGCACTGAAGCTTTCTTT
CDR3 protein: CSVEETRGFGTEAFF
J gene: TRBJ1-1
clone size: .
D gene: .
V gene: TRBV29-1

CDR3 DNA: TGCAGTGCTCTGGGGGGACAGGGGGTATCCTACGAGCAGTACTTC
CDR3 protein: CSALGGQGVSYEQYF
J gene: TRBJ2-7
clone size: .
D gene: TRBD1
V gene: TRBV20-1

CDR3 DNA: TGTGCCAGCAGCCGTGGATGGGATGAAAATCAGCCCCAGCATTTT
CDR3 protein: CASSRGWDENQPQHF
J gene: TRBJ1-5
clone size: .
D gene: .
V gene: TRBV7-2

CDR3 DNA: TGTGCCAGCAGCTTAGTGCACCCCCTTTCCTTC
CDR3 protein: CASSLVHPLSF
J gene: TRBJ2-5
clone size: few
D gene: .
V gene: TRBV7-8

CDR3 DNA: TGTGCCTCATCCGGGACTAGCGGGAGTGGTACGGTTGAGACCCAGTACTTC
CDR3 protein: CASSGTSGSGTVETQYF
J gene: TRBJ2-5
clone size: few
D gene: TRBD2
V gene: TRBV10-3

CDR3 DNA: TGTGCCAGCAGCTTACCCCCGGGACAGAGAACATATGGCTACACCTTC
CDR3 protein: CASSLPPGQRTYGYTF
J gene: TRBJ1-2
clone size: .
D gene: TRBD1
V gene: TRBV28

CDR3 DNA: TGCAGTGCGTTACAAATCGCGGGGGGCCCATACGAGCAGTACTTC
CDR3 protein: CSALQIAGGPYEQYF
J gene: TRBJ2-7
clone size: few
D gene: TRBD2
V gene: TRBV20-1

CDR3 DNA: TGTGCCAGCAGCAGAGGACAGGCGGACGGAAAACTGTTTTTT
CDR3 protein: CASSRGQADGKLFF
J gene: TRBJ1-4
clone size: .
D gene: TRBD1
V gene: TRBV7-7

CDR3 DNA: TGCGCCGGCAGCAACTACTACGAGCAGTACTTC
CDR3 protein: CAGSNYYEQYF
J gene: TRBJ2-7
clone size: .
D gene: .
V gene: TRBV5-1

CDR3 DNA: TGTGCCAGCAGCGTAGGGGTTAGCGGATACGAGCAGTACTTC
CDR3 protein: CASSVGVSGYEQYF
J gene: TRBJ2-7
clone size: many
D gene: .
V gene: TRBV9

CDR3 DNA: TGTGCCAGCAGCCCCCAATGGATTTCGGGGGGCCCCCAAGAGACCCAGTACTTC
CDR3 protein: CASSPQWISGGPQETQYF
J gene: TRBJ2-5
clone size: .
D gene: .
V gene: TRBV12-3/TRBV12-4

CDR3 DNA: TGTGCCAGCAGCTTAGTCAGGACGGCGAACACCGGGGAGCTGTTTTTT
CDR3 protein: CASSLVRTANTGELFF
J gene: TRBJ2-2
clone size: .
D gene: .
V gene: TRBV7-8

CDR3 DNA: TGTGCCAGCAGCGCACGACAGGGGGCGAACACCGGGGCCAACGTCCTGACTTTC
CDR3 protein: CASSARQGANTGANVLTF
J gene: TRBJ2-6
clone size: .
D gene: TRBD1
V gene: TRBV9

CDR3 DNA: TGCAGCGGGACGGGGGGGGCAGCGCATGCCGGCGAGACCCAGTACTTC
CDR3 protein: CSGTGGAAHAGETQYF
J gene: TRBJ2-5
clone size: many
D gene: TRBD2
V gene: TRBV29-1

CDR3 DNA: TGTGCCAGCAGCGTAGGGCGGTCGGAAGGAGATACGCAGTATTTT
CDR3 protein: CASSVGRSEGDTQYF
J gene: TRBJ2-3
clone size: .
D gene: .
V gene: TRBV9

CDR3 DNA: TGTGCCAGCAGTGTGAGGGTCGGAAGAGAGGATGGCTACACCTTC
CDR3 protein: CASSVRVGREDGYTF
J gene: TRBJ1-2
clone size: many
D gene: .
V gene: TRBV2

CDR3 DNA: TGTGCCACCAGCAGTCCACAGGCTCAGCCCCAGCATTTT
CDR3 protein: CATSSPQAQPQHF
J gene: TRBJ1-5
clone size: .
D gene: .
V gene: TRBV15

CDR3 DNA: TGTGCCAGCAGTCGACCGACAGGGGTGTCCGGGGCCAACGTCCTGACTTTC
CDR3 protein: CASSRPTGVSGANVLTF
J gene: TRBJ2-6
clone size: .
D gene: TRBD1
V gene: TRBV7-3

CDR3 DNA: TGCAGTGCTAGATCGGGACTAGAGACCCAGTACTTC
CDR3 protein: CSARSGLETQYF
J gene: TRBJ2-5
clone size: .
D gene: .
V gene: TRBV20-1

CDR3 DNA: TGTGCCAGCAGTTATATGACAAGCATTTACGAGCAGTACTTC
CDR3 protein: CASSYMTSIYEQYF
J gene: TRBJ2-7
clone size: few
D gene: .
V gene: TRBV7-9

CDR3 DNA: TGTGCCATCACCGAGGACACCTCTGGGGCCAACGTCCTGACTTTC
CDR3 protein: CAITEDTSGANVLTF
J gene: TRBJ2-6
clone size: .
D gene: .
V gene: TRBV10-3

CDR3 DNA: TGTGCCAGCAGCCAAGACCAGGGTGTCTATGGCTACACCTTC
CDR3 protein: CASSQDQGVYGYTF
J gene: TRBJ1-2
clone size: .
D gene: .
V gene: TRBV12-3/TRBV12-4

CDR3 DNA: TGTGCCAGCAGGTCGCGACAGGACTCAGCACAAGAGACCCAGTACTTC
CDR3 protein: CASRSRQDSAQETQYF
J gene: TRBJ2-5
clone size: .
D gene: .
V gene: TRBV7-9

CDR3 DNA: TGTGCCAGCAGCTCCGGGACGGCGGGAAACACCATATATTTT
CDR3 protein: CASSSGTAGNTIYF
J gene: TRBJ1-3
clone size: .
D gene: .
V gene: TRBV5-8

CDR3 DNA: TGCAGCTTGGCCCGGACAGGGGACTTCTACGAGCAGTACTTC
CDR3 protein: CSLARTGDFYEQYF
J gene: TRBJ2-7
clone size: .
D gene: TRBD1
V gene: TRBV29-1

CDR3 DNA: TGTGCCAGCAGCCCCGGGGAGGGAGTAGGCGGCTACACCTTC
CDR3 protein: CASSPGEGVGGYTF
J gene: TRBJ1-2
clone size: .
D gene: .
V gene: TRBV9

CDR3 DNA: TGTGCCAGCATCAAGGGAGGGAGCTCCTACGAGCAGTACTTC
CDR3 protein: CASIKGGSSYEQYF
J gene: TRBJ2-7
clone size: few
D gene: TRBD2
V gene: TRBV6-5

CDR3 DNA: TGTGCCATCAGGCCCTCGGAGACTGAAGCTTTCTTT
CDR3 protein: CAIRPSETEAFF
J gene: TRBJ1-1
clone size: .
D gene: .
V gene: TRBV10-3